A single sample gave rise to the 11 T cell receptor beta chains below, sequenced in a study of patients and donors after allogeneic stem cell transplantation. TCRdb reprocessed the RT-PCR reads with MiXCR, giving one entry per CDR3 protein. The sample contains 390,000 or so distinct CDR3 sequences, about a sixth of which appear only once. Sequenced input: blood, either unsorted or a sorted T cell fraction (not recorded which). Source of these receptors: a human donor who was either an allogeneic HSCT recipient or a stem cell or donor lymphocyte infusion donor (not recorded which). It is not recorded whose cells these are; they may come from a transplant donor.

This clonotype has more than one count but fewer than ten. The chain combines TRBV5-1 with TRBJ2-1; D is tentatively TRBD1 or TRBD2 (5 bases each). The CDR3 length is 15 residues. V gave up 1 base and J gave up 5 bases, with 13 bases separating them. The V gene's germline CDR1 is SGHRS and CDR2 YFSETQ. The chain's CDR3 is CASSLLGTKNNEQFF. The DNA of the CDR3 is TGCGCCAGCAGCTTGCTGGGGACCAAGAACAATGAGCAGTTCTTC.

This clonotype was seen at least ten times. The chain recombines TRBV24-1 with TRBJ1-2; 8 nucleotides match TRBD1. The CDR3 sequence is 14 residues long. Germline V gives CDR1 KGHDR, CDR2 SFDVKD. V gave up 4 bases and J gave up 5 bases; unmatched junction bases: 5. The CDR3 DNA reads TGTGCCACCAGTGACCCGGACAGGGTTTATGGCTACACCTTC. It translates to CATSDPDRVYGYTF.

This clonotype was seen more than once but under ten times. The CDR3 region has the DNA TGCGCCAGCAGCTTGGCGGGGGCTGGTGGCTACACCTTC. This codes for CASSLAGAGGYTF. The chain joins TRBV5-1 to TRBJ1-2; TRBD1 might be the D (6 bases). The germline gives CDR1 SGHRS, CDR2 YFSETQ. V was pared by 0 bases and J by 7 bases, with 10 bases between. This CDR3 is 13 amino acids long.

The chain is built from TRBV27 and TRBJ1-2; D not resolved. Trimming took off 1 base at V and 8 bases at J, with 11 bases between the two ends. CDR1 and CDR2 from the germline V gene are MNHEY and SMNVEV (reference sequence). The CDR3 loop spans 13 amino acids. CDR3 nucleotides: TGTGCCAGCAGTTTATTTGGAATTGAGGGCTACACCTTC. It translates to CASSLFGIEGYTF.

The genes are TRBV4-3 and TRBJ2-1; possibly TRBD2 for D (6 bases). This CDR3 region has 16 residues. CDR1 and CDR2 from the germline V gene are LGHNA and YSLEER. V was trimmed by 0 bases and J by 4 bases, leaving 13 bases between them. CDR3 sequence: CASSQDRAGPYNEQFF. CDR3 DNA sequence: TGCGCCAGCAGCCAAGACCGGGCGGGGCCTTACAATGAGCAGTTCTTC.

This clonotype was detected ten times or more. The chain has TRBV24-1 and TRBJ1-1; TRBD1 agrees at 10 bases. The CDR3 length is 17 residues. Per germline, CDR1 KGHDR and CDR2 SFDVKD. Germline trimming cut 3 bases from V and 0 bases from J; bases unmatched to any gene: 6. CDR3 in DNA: TGTGCCACCAGTGATCCCCGGGACAGGGGCATGAACACTGAAGCTTTCTTT. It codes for CATSDPRDRGMNTEAFF.

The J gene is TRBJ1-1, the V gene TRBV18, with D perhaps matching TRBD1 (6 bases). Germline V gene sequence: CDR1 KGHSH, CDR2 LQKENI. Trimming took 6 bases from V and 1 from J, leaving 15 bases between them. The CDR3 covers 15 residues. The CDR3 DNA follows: TGTGCCAGCTCCCTTCGACAGGATTCGAACACTGAAGCTTTCTTT. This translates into CASSLRQDSNTEAFF.

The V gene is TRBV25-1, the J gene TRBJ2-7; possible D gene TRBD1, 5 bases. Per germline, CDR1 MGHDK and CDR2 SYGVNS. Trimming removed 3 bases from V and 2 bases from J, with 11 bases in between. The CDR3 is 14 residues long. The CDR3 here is CASSEQGFTYEQYF. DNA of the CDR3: TGTGCCAGCAGTGAGCAGGGATTCACCTACGAGCAGTACTTC.

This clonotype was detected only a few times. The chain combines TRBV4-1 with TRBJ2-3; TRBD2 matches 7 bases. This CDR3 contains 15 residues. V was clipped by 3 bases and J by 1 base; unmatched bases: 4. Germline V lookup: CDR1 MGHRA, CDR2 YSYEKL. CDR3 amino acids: CASSHYLAGTDTQYF. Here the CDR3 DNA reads TGCGCCAGCAGCCACTATCTAGCGGGCACAGATACGCAGTATTTT.

The CDR3 spells CAWSVLGALAEAFF. CDR3 nucleotides: TGTGCCTGGAGCGTCCTGGGGGCCTTGGCTGAAGCTTTCTTT. J is TRBJ1-1 and V is TRBV30, with D possibly TRBD1 on 6 matching bases. The V gene lost 3 bases and the J gene lost 6 bases, with 17 bases spanning the gap. Germline assignment: CDR1 GTSNPN and CDR2 SVGIG (reference sequence). This CDR3 spans 14 amino acids.

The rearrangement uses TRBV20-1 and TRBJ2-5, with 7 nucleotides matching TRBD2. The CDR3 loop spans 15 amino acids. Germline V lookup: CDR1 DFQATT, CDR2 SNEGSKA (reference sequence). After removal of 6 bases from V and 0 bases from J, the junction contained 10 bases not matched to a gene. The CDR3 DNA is TGCAGTGCCCAGGGATCTAGCGGAGACCAAGAGACCCAGTACTTC. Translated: CSAQGSSGDQETQYF.